Listed below are T cell receptor beta chains from one sample, sequenced in a study of PD-1 blockade in mismatch repair-deficient tumors. The data were produced by immunoSEQ multiplex PCR, yet TCRdb's version contains in-frame clones alone and is incomplete. Of about 120,000 clones detected, 88% appear once; the ten largest clones hold roughly 10%. The source was peripheral blood, collected roughly 70 weeks after starting pembrolizumab. Every receptor here comes from an adult with mismatch repair-deficient cancer. CDR3s include the opening cysteine and the closing phenylalanine or tryptophan. Each record gives: J gene, clone size, D gene, V gene, CDR3 protein, CDR3 DNA. The D gene is left open where the match is weak. Size tells how often a clone was seen (once, few, many) or the class of an expanded clone, and some rows leave it out.

j_call: TRBJ1-4
clone_size: .
d_call: .
v_call: TRBV10-3
cdr3_aa: CAISDGAGREKLFF
cdr3_nt: TGTGCCATCAGTGATGGGGCAGGGCGTGAAAAACTGTTTTTT

j_call: TRBJ2-3
clone_size: .
d_call: .
v_call: TRBV6-6
cdr3_aa: CASSLITDTQYF
cdr3_nt: TGTGCCAGCAGTTTAATCACAGATACGCAGTATTTT

j_call: TRBJ1-5
clone_size: .
d_call: .
v_call: TRBV27
cdr3_aa: CASSLTSGSLSQPQHF
cdr3_nt: TGTGCCAGCAGTTTAACATCGGGGTCCCTTAGCCAGCCCCAGCATTTT

j_call: TRBJ1-2
clone_size: .
d_call: .
v_call: TRBV6-1
cdr3_aa: CASSEVSGGGYTF
cdr3_nt: TGTGCCAGCAGTGAAGTCTCAGGTGGAGGCTACACCTTC

j_call: TRBJ2-7
clone_size: few
d_call: .
v_call: TRBV6-6
cdr3_aa: CASSYRYEQYF
cdr3_nt: TGTGCCAGCAGTTACCGATACGAGCAGTACTTC

j_call: TRBJ2-7
clone_size: .
d_call: .
v_call: TRBV27
cdr3_aa: CASGPGTPVYEQYF
cdr3_nt: TGTGCCAGCGGACCCGGGACCCCAGTATACGAGCAGTACTTC

j_call: TRBJ2-7
clone_size: .
d_call: .
v_call: TRBV30
cdr3_aa: CAWSLGVSYEQYF
cdr3_nt: TGTGCCTGGAGTTTGGGCGTCTCCTACGAGCAGTACTTC

j_call: TRBJ1-5
clone_size: .
d_call: .
v_call: TRBV28
cdr3_aa: CASSGHFNQPQHF
cdr3_nt: TGTGCCAGCTCGGGACATTTTAATCAGCCCCAGCATTTT

j_call: TRBJ2-7
clone_size: .
d_call: .
v_call: TRBV11-3
cdr3_aa: CASSHLSEGYEQYF
cdr3_nt: TGTGCCAGCAGCCACCTGTCTGAGGGCTACGAGCAGTACTTC

j_call: TRBJ2-7
clone_size: .
d_call: .
v_call: TRBV11-2
cdr3_aa: CASLGKGGSYEQYF
cdr3_nt: TGTGCCAGCCTTGGGAAGGGTGGCTCCTACGAGCAGTACTTC

j_call: TRBJ1-5
clone_size: .
d_call: .
v_call: TRBV2
cdr3_aa: CASSESHGSPGQPQHF
cdr3_nt: TGTGCCAGCAGTGAATCTCACGGTTCGCCGGGTCAGCCCCAGCATTTT

j_call: TRBJ1-1
clone_size: .
d_call: TRBD1
v_call: TRBV27
cdr3_aa: CASSHTGQGTEAFF
cdr3_nt: TGTGCCAGCAGCCACACGGGACAGGGGACTGAAGCTTTCTTT

j_call: TRBJ2-4
clone_size: .
d_call: TRBD2
v_call: TRBV6-1
cdr3_aa: CASSGTRLAGGPTGIQYF
cdr3_nt: TGTGCCAGCAGTGGTACCCGACTAGCGGGAGGGCCGACGGGCATTCAGTACTTC

j_call: TRBJ2-3
clone_size: .
d_call: .
v_call: TRBV6-6
cdr3_aa: CASSGQSTDTQYF
cdr3_nt: TGTGCCAGCAGCGGACAAAGCACAGATACGCAGTATTTT

j_call: TRBJ2-7
clone_size: .
d_call: .
v_call: TRBV6-5
cdr3_aa: CASRTLLSYEQYF
cdr3_nt: TGTGCCAGCAGGACTTTACTGAGCTACGAGCAGTACTTC

j_call: TRBJ2-7
clone_size: .
d_call: .
v_call: TRBV11-3
cdr3_aa: CASSLVSGIYEQYF
cdr3_nt: TGTGCCAGCAGCTTAGTATCAGGGATCTACGAGCAGTACTTC

j_call: TRBJ2-7
clone_size: .
d_call: .
v_call: TRBV7-6
cdr3_aa: CASSLAGAYEQYF
cdr3_nt: TGTGCCAGCAGCTTAGCAGGGGCCTACGAGCAGTACTTC

j_call: TRBJ1-5
clone_size: .
d_call: .
v_call: TRBV4-2
cdr3_aa: CASSQGRGGNQPQHF
cdr3_nt: TGTGCCAGCAGCCAAGGGCGGGGGGGCAATCAGCCCCAGCATTTT

j_call: TRBJ2-3
clone_size: .
d_call: .
v_call: TRBV18
cdr3_aa: CASSPSTVRDLTDTQYF
cdr3_nt: TGTGCCAGCTCACCATCCACAGTCCGGGACCTTACAGATACGCAGTATTTT

j_call: TRBJ1-5
clone_size: few
d_call: .
v_call: TRBV28
cdr3_aa: CASSMVSQPQHF
cdr3_nt: TGTGCCAGCAGTATGGTATCTCAGCCCCAGCATTTT

j_call: TRBJ2-7
clone_size: .
d_call: TRBD2
v_call: TRBV7-9
cdr3_aa: CASSPDAGLAFYEQYF
cdr3_nt: TGTGCCAGCAGCCCCGACGCGGGACTAGCGTTCTACGAGCAGTACTTC

j_call: TRBJ2-1
clone_size: .
d_call: TRBD1
v_call: TRBV2
cdr3_aa: CASSERQGRGKGNEQFF
cdr3_nt: TGTGCCAGCAGTGAACGACAGGGAAGGGGTAAAGGGAATGAGCAGTTCTTC

j_call: TRBJ2-1
clone_size: .
d_call: TRBD1
v_call: TRBV18
cdr3_aa: CASSSGQGIRNEQFF
cdr3_nt: TGTGCCAGCTCATCCGGACAGGGGATCCGCAATGAGCAGTTCTTC

j_call: TRBJ1-1
clone_size: .
d_call: .
v_call: TRBV28
cdr3_aa: CASSYVGNTEAFF
cdr3_nt: TGTGCCAGCAGTTACGTTGGGAACACTGAAGCTTTCTTT

j_call: TRBJ2-2
clone_size: .
d_call: .
v_call: TRBV19
cdr3_aa: CASSIWGSNTGELFF
cdr3_nt: TGTGCCAGTAGTATATGGGGGTCGAACACCGGGGAGCTGTTTTTT

j_call: TRBJ2-7
clone_size: .
d_call: TRBD2
v_call: TRBV6-5
cdr3_aa: CASSQAGDYEQYF
cdr3_nt: TGTGCCAGCAGTCAAGCGGGAGATTACGAGCAGTACTTC

j_call: TRBJ2-7
clone_size: .
d_call: TRBD2
v_call: TRBV19
cdr3_aa: CASKGGAGDPYEQYF
cdr3_nt: TGTGCCAGTAAGGGGGGAGCGGGAGACCCCTACGAGCAGTACTTC

j_call: TRBJ1-1
clone_size: once
d_call: TRBD1
v_call: TRBV14
cdr3_aa: CASSQAWGTGVGTEAFF
cdr3_nt: TGTGCCAGCAGCCAAGCCTGGGGGACAGGGGTTGGGACTGAAGCTTTCTTT

j_call: TRBJ1-5
clone_size: .
d_call: .
v_call: TRBV5-6
cdr3_aa: CASSLDGGLYSNQPQHF
cdr3_nt: TGTGCCAGCAGCTTGGACGGGGGTCTGTATAGCAATCAGCCCCAGCATTTT

j_call: TRBJ2-7
clone_size: .
d_call: TRBD1
v_call: TRBV5-4
cdr3_aa: CASSLSLRGQGFNEQYF
cdr3_nt: TGTGCCAGCAGCTTATCTTTGCGGGGACAGGGGTTCAACGAGCAGTACTTC

j_call: TRBJ1-1
clone_size: .
d_call: .
v_call: TRBV7-6
cdr3_aa: CASSLRGHTEAFF
cdr3_nt: TGTGCCAGCAGCTTAAGGGGTCACACTGAAGCTTTCTTT

j_call: TRBJ2-7
clone_size: .
d_call: .
v_call: TRBV5-6
cdr3_aa: CASSLASSYEQYF
cdr3_nt: TGTGCCAGCAGCCTGGCTAGCTCCTACGAGCAGTACTTC